The sequence of this T cell receptor (beta chain) was determined in a study of OX40 agonist ivuxolimab in advanced cancers. Across the study: The study gave patients intravenous ivuxolimab at 0.01 to 10 mg/kg every 2 weeks. The eligibility criteria allowed prior anti-PD-1, anti-PD-L1 or anti-CTLA-4 therapy, and 30% to 45% had some. Partial responses were achieved by three patients: one hepatocellular carcinoma, two cutaneous melanoma.

Notes on the study in general: At doses 0.1 to 3.0 mg/kg, CD4+ and CD8+ clones expanded.

The data were produced by immunoSEQ multiplex PCR, yet TCRdb's version contains in-frame clones alone and is incomplete. The sample lists about 42,000 clones; approximately 75% were seen once. For this clone: The antigen remains unidentified.

The sequence was collected from an adult with an advanced solid tumor such as melanoma, head and neck, liver or kidney cancer. The sequencing used CD4+ or CD8+ T cells sorted from blood, collected in a trial of the OX40 agonist ivuxolimab.

CDR3 protein: CATTGGGGNQPQHF. For the CDR3, the DNA is TGTGCCACAACCGGGGGGGGCGGCAATCAGCCCCAGCATTTT. This sequence joins TRBV18 and TRBJ1-5; D perhaps matches TRBD1 (6 bases). V gave up 10 bases and J gave up 2 bases, with 15 bases separating them. Germline loops: CDR1 KGHSH, CDR2 LQKENI. This CDR3 is built from 14 residues. Full variable domain (outside the CDR3, taken from reference TRBV18 and TRBJ1-5): NAGVMQNPRHLVRRRGQEARLRCSPMKGHSHVYWYRQLPEEGLKFMVYLQKENIIDESGMPKERFSAEFPKEGPSILRIQQVVRGDSAAYFCATTGGGGNQPQHFGDGTRLSIL.